These 26 T cell receptor beta chains share one sample of origin, sequenced in a study of blood T cell repertoires in COVID-19. Assay: immunoSEQ multiplex PCR; the TCRdb copy retains only in-frame clones and omits some. The data contain some 220,000 clones, approximately 87% of them singletons. The sample comprised PBMCs or T cells enriched from blood (not recorded which). The receptors shown here come from a woman between 50 and 59 years old in a cohort exposed to, infected with or recovered from COVID-19 (not recorded which).

The chain uses TRBV29-1 and TRBJ2-4; tentatively, D is TRBD2 (5 bases). Trimming pared 0 bases from V and 4 bases from J, leaving 16 bases between. The CDR3 spans 16 residues. Germline V gene sequence: CDR1 SQVTM, CDR2 ANQGSEA. The CDR3 region is CSVEDPGKGLKNIQYF. The CDR3 DNA reads as TGCAGCGTTGAAGATCCGGGGAAGGGATTAAAAAACATTCAGTACTTC.

The CDR3: CASSRTSPDNEQFF. The CDR3 nucleotides are TGTGCCAGCAGCCGGACTAGTCCTGACAATGAGCAGTTCTTC. The chain is built from TRBV3-1 (or the pseudogene TRBV3-2) and TRBJ2-1; 7 bases are shared with TRBD2. Germline loops: CDR1 LGHDT, CDR2 YNNKEL (reference sequence). There are 14 residues in the CDR3. The J segment lost 5 bases and the V segment lost 4 bases, leaving 5 bases of the junction unmatched.

The J gene is TRBJ1-2, the V gene TRBV4-3; TRBD1 aligns across 7 bases. The CDR3 covers 14 residues. Looked up from germline, CDR1 is LGHNA and CDR2 is YSLEER. The junction had 8 bases not matched to a gene; V was cut back by 3 bases and J by 7 bases. This chain's CDR3 is CASSHTGDLAGYTF. In DNA form, the CDR3 reads TGCGCCAGCAGCCACACAGGGGATCTGGCTGGCTACACCTTC.

The chain couples TRBV6-5 to TRBJ2-2; 7 positions match TRBD1. The CDR3 covers 15 residues. Trimming cost V 6 bases and J 7 bases; bases outside gene matches: 11. Germline V gives CDR1 MNHEY, CDR2 SVGAGI. As DNA, the CDR3 is TGTGCCAGCAGCCTAGATTCTAGACAGGGCGGGGAGCTGTTTTTT. This encodes CASSLDSRQGGELFF.

This sequence joins TRBV7-2 and TRBJ1-6, with D tentatively TRBD1 (5 bases). Germline values: CDR1 SGHTA, CDR2 FQGNSA. The CDR3 contains 16 residues. V lost 0 bases and J lost 9, with 15 bases in between. The CDR3 loop reads CASSLAGQGYGSPLHF. CDR3 sequence (DNA): TGTGCCAGCAGCTTAGCGGGGCAGGGATACGGTTCACCCCTCCACTTT.

The chain couples TRBV4-3 to TRBJ2-7, with 7 positions matching TRBD2. J gave up 2 bases and V 1 base, and 8 bases lay outside the gene matches. The CDR3 is made up of 16 amino acids. Looked up from germline, CDR1 is LGHNA and CDR2 is YSLEER. CDR3 sequence: CASSQVSAGDTYEQYF. The DNA for the CDR3 is TGCGCCAGCAGCCAAGTGTCGGCGGGGGATACCTACGAGCAGTACTTC.

As regards this clone: Different DNA sequences within this sample yield the same CDR3. CDR3 amino acids: CASSLTGDYGYTF. CDR3 sequence (DNA): TGTGCCAGCAGCTTAACGGGGGACTATGGCTACACCTTC. The chain combines TRBV11-2 with TRBJ1-2; D is possibly TRBD1 (5 bases). Trimming took off 2 bases at V and 3 bases at J, with 7 bases between the two ends. The length of the CDR3 is 13 residues. Germline V gene data show CDR1 as SGHAT and CDR2 as FQNNGV.

The chain uses TRBV5-1 and TRBJ2-1; D not certain. The CDR3 runs 15 residues. Germline CDR1 and CDR2: SGHRS and YFSETQ. V lost 0 bases and J 5 bases, leaving 12 bases between the germline ends. The CDR3 region has the DNA TGCGCCAGCAGCTTGGCAGGCCCCCCGAACAATGAGCAGTTCTTC. Translated: CASSLAGPPNNEQFF. The whole variable domain, filled in from reference TRBV5-1 and TRBJ2-1, reads KAGVTQTPRYLIKTRGQQVTLSCSPISGHRSVSWYQQTPGQGLQFLFEYFSETQRNKGNFPGRFSGRQFSNSRSEMNVSTLELGDSALYLCASSLAGPPNNEQFFGPGTRLTVL.

This sequence joins TRBV19 and TRBJ1-2; 9 positions match TRBD1. V lost 3 bases and J lost 0; bases outside the gene matches: 8. The CDR3 extends over 17 amino acids. Germline assignment: CDR1 LNHDA and CDR2 SQIVND (reference sequence). The CDR3 loop reads CASSIPGQGPANYGYTF. The CDR3 DNA sequence: TGTGCCAGTAGTATCCCTGGACAGGGGCCTGCTAACTATGGCTACACCTTC.

The V gene is TRBV15, the J gene TRBJ2-7, with TRBD1 matching 10 bases. Germline-derived CDR1 and CDR2 are LNHNV and YYDKDF (reference sequence). Unmatched junction bases numbered 3, after V lost 8 bases and J lost 5 bases. The CDR3 covers 12 residues. This CDR3 reads CATSGQGDEQYF. The CDR3 DNA is TGTGCCACCTCAGGACAGGGGGACGAGCAGTACTTC.

The V and J genes are TRBV7-2 and TRBJ1-6; D is ambiguous. Between the trimmed V and J ends, which lost 1 base and 6 bases, there was a span of 10 bases. There are 15 residues in the CDR3. From germline, CDR1 is SGHTA and CDR2 FQGNSA. The CDR3 spells CASSLVEGTNSPLHF. CDR3 DNA sequence: TGTGCCAGCAGCTTAGTCGAGGGAACTAATTCACCCCTCCACTTT.

The chain links TRBV29-1 to TRBJ1-1; a possible D gene is TRBD1 (5 bases). With 6 bases removed from V and 5 bases from J, the gap between germline ends came to 19 bases. Germline values: CDR1 SQVTM, CDR2 ANQGSEA. This CDR3 comprises 14 residues. The CDR3 nucleotides read TGCAGCGTCCAGTACGGCCCCCAGGGAACTGAAGCTTTCTTT. This gives the protein CSVQYGPQGTEAFF.

This sequence joins TRBV29-1 and TRBJ1-2; 9 positions match TRBD1. The CDR3 consists of 14 residues. The germline CDR1 and CDR2 sequences are SQVTM and ANQGSEA. V lost 0 bases and J lost 5; bases outside the gene matches: 4. CDR3 DNA sequence: TGCAGCGTTGAAGATCAAGGACAGGGGTATGGCTACACCTTC. Translation: CSVEDQGQGYGYTF.

The gene calls are TRBV9 and TRBJ1-1; 8 bases line up with TRBD1. The length of the CDR3 is 13 residues. The ends lost 3 bases at V and 5 bases at J; junction bases unmatched: 3. Germline values: CDR1 SGDLS, CDR2 YYNGEE. The CDR3: CASSAGQGTEAFF. CDR3 sequence (DNA): TGTGCCAGCAGCGCCGGACAGGGAACTGAAGCTTTCTTT.

The CDR3 protein is CASSYTGTAHNSPLHF. Here the CDR3 DNA reads TGTGCCAGCAGCTATACCGGGACAGCGCATAATTCACCCCTCCACTTT. The rearrangement joins TRBV5-6 to TRBJ1-6; 7 bases align to TRBD1. The germline CDR1 and CDR2 sequences are SGHDT and YYEEEE. J gave up 5 bases and V 3 bases, and 8 bases lay outside the gene matches. The CDR3 contains 16 residues.

The chain recombines TRBV9 with TRBJ2-5; 9 bases line up with TRBD2. The junction had 7 bases not matched to a gene; V was cut back by 3 bases and J by 1 base. The germline V gene has CDR1 SGDLS and CDR2 YYNGEE. The CDR3 loop spans 16 amino acids. CDR3 DNA sequence: TGTGCCAGCAGCGCCCTCGCGGGGGGGATCCAAGAGACCCAGTACTTC. Translation: CASSALAGGIQETQYF.

This sequence joins TRBV29-1 and TRBJ2-5; no definite D call. The ends were cut back, 3 bases at V and 2 bases at J, with 7 bases in the middle. Germline assignment: CDR1 SQVTM and CDR2 ANQGSEA. The CDR3 runs to 12 residues. The CDR3 region is CSVDRNQETQYF. CDR3 DNA: TGCAGCGTTGACAGGAATCAAGAGACCCAGTACTTC.

V and J are TRBV18 and TRBJ2-2; 8 bases fit TRBD1. Trimming at V came to 3 bases and at J to 4 bases, leaving 10 bases not matched to a gene. The CDR3 consists of 17 residues. The germline V gene has CDR1 KGHSH and CDR2 LQKENI. As DNA, the CDR3 is TGTGCCAGCTCACCCCGGACAGGGACTGCGGGCACCGGGGAGCTGTTTTTT. Its protein product is CASSPRTGTAGTGELFF.

The chain recombines TRBV7-3 with TRBJ2-3, with 12 bases lining up with TRBD1. The V and J ends lost 5 bases and 5 bases, in that order; junction bases with no gene match: 14. The V gene's germline CDR1 is SGHTA and CDR2 FQGTGA. The CDR3 consists of 18 residues. The DNA of the CDR3 is TGTGCCAGCAGCGCCCTGGGAACGGGACAGGGGGCAATAGATACGCAGTATTTT. Amino acid sequence: CASSALGTGQGAIDTQYF.

The V gene is TRBV2, the J gene TRBJ2-4; D is possibly TRBD2 (5 bases). The V gene lost 8 bases and the J gene lost 6 bases, with 14 bases spanning the gap. The CDR3 runs 13 residues. Germline V gives CDR1 SNHLY, CDR2 FYNNEI. The chain's CDR3 is CASGMEAPNIQYF. The CDR3 coding sequence is TGTGCCAGCGGTATGGAGGCTCCAAACATTCAGTACTTC.

In DNA, the CDR3 is TGTGCCAGCAGGCTATCGGGGGGCATCGGGGATTCACCCCTCCACTTT. Its translation is CASRLSGGIGDSPLHF. V and J are TRBV7-9 and TRBJ1-6; D might be TRBD1 (6 bases). Germline CDR1 reads SEHNR; CDR2 reads FQNEAQ (reference sequence). The V gene lost 6 bases and the J gene lost 8 bases, with 20 bases spanning the gap. The CDR3 has 16 amino acids.

The rearrangement uses TRBV2 and TRBJ2-1, with D hard to call. Per the germline V gene, CDR1 is SNHLY and CDR2 is FYNNEI. The CDR3 runs 13 residues. V dropped 3 bases and J dropped 6 bases, with 9 bases sitting between them. The CDR3 spells CASSDYNSNEQFF. The DNA for the CDR3 is TGTGCCAGCAGTGATTATAACTCCAATGAGCAGTTCTTC.

The J gene is TRBJ2-7, the V gene TRBV5-1; the match to TRBD2 covers 13 bases. There are 16 residues in the CDR3. Germline V CDR1 and CDR2: SGHRS, YFSETQ. V shed 2 bases and J 2 bases; nucleotides not matched to a gene: 4. Here the CDR3 reads CASSLTSGGVTYEQYF. For the CDR3, the DNA is TGCGCCAGCAGCTTAACTAGCGGGGGGGTAACCTACGAGCAGTACTTC.

The V call is TRBV11-3, the J call TRBJ2-2, with 12 bases identical to TRBD2. The CDR3 runs to 17 residues. The germline CDR1 and CDR2 sequences are SGHNT and YENEEA. Trimming at V came to 4 bases and at J to 5 bases, leaving 8 bases not matched to a gene. The CDR3 nucleotides are TGTGCCAGCAGCTCCGGGCTAGCGGGGGGGCTGACCGGGGAGCTGTTTTTT. It specifies CASSSGLAGGLTGELFF.

The chain carries TRBV3-1 (or the pseudogene TRBV3-2) and TRBJ1-6, with D unclear. The germline CDR1 and CDR2 sequences are LGHDT and YNNKEL (reference sequence). The CDR3 length is 14 residues. V was pared by 4 bases and J by 6 bases, with 10 bases between. CDR3 residues: CASSPAGFNSPLHF. The CDR3 DNA reads as TGTGCCAGCAGCCCAGCCGGGTTTAATTCACCCCTCCACTTT.

The chain uses TRBV30 and TRBJ1-3; D gene uncertain. This CDR3 has 14 amino acids. Trimming left V 3 bases short and J 0 bases short, with 9 bases between. Germline V gene data show CDR1 as GTSNPN and CDR2 as SVGIG (reference sequence). The CDR3 coding sequence is TGTGCCTGGAGCCCGGGAATCTCTGGAAACACCATATATTTT. This encodes CAWSPGISGNTIYF.